This TCR beta chain is from a study of blood T cells in healthy people across ages. V was pared by 4 bases and J by 4 bases, with 5 bases of the junction left unmatched. The germline V gene has CDR1 MNHEY and CDR2 SMNVEV (reference sequence). This CDR3 is 15 amino acids long. A second PCR, run for about 7 to 11 cycles, used a sample-barcoded 5' primer plus a J-beta primer mix. TCRdb independently ran MiXCR on the 5' RACE reads; one entry per CDR3 protein. The data show approximately 1.5 million distinct CDR3 sequences, around 35% seen once. Sample: blood. The sequence was obtained from a woman aged 25-40 years in good health. The V and J genes are TRBV27 and TRBJ2-3; 10 bases are shared with TRBD1. For the CDR3, the DNA is TGTGCCAGCAGTTGGTCCGGGACAGGGGCAGATACGCAGTATTTT. Translated: CASSWSGTGADTQYF.